This TCR beta chain was sequenced for a study of cytomegalovirus exposure and HLA in healthy donors. V was trimmed by 4 bases and J by 1 base, leaving 12 bases between them. CDR1 and CDR2 from the germline V gene are MNHNS and SASEGT. This CDR3 has 15 amino acids. Researchers ran the PCR with 60 Vbeta and 13 Jbeta primers. Sequenced by immunoSEQ multiplex PCR; TCRdb stores in-frame clones only, minus some. The sample holds approximately 150,000 clones, roughly 85% seen once. The clonotype comes from a man aged 25-45 years in good health and CMV-seropositive. The chain combines TRBV6-1 with TRBJ2-3; perhaps TRBD2 as D (6 bases). The material sequenced was PBMCs. CDR3 bases: TGTGCCAGCAGTGGACGGGAGAGGGGCACAGATACGCAGTATTTT. It translates to CASSGRERGTDTQYF.